Here is one T cell receptor beta chain with its context. It was RNA transcripts that yielded the amplified TCR beta CDR3 regions. A first-round RT-PCR of the TCR CDR3 used the HTBI primer set. TCRdb used MiXCR to reprocess the multiplex PCR reads, holding one entry per CDR3 protein. The sample includes 550,000 to 600,000 distinct CDR3 sequences, 46% seen only once; the top ten take roughly 20%. The CDR3 runs to 16 residues. CDR1 and CDR2 from the germline V gene are SGHVS and FQNEAQ. V dropped 5 bases and J dropped 0 bases, with 14 bases sitting between them. The sample originates from a study of T cells in Graves' hyperthyroidism and ophthalmopathy. Pregnant or lactating patients were excluded, as were those with uncontrolled infection or other autoimmune disease. Together with thyroid ultrasound, orbital computed tomography, serum thyroxine and TRAb, clinical symptoms were used for diagnoses.

The sequenced sample consisted of peripheral blood or thyroid tissue (not recorded which). The chain carries TRBV7-8 and TRBJ1-3; no clear D. The sequence came from an adult woman with Graves' disease, either hyperthyroidism or ophthalmopathy (not recorded which). The CDR3 reads CASSPFDGNSGNTIYF. The CDR3 DNA reads TGTGCCAGCAGCCCGTTCGACGGCAACTCTGGAAACACCATATATTTT.